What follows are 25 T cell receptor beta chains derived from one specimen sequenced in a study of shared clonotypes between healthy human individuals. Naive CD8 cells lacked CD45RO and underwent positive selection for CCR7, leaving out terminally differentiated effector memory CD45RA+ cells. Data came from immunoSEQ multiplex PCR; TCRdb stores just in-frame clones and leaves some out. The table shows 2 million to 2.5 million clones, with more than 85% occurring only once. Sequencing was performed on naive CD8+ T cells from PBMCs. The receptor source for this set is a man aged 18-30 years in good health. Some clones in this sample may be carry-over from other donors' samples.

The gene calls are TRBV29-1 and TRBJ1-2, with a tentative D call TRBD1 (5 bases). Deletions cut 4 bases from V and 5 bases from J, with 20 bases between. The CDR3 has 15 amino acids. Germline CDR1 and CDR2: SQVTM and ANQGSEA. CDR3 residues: CSVVTIDSASYGYTF. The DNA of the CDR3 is TGCAGCGTTGTTACTATTGACAGCGCCTCTTATGGCTACACCTTC. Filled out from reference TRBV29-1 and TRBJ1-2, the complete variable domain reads SAVISQKPSRDICQRGTSLTIQCQVDSQVTMMFWYRQQPGQSLTLIATANQGSEATYESGFVIDKFPISRPNLTFSTLTVSNMSPEDSSIYLCSVVTIDSASYGYTFGSGTRLTVV.

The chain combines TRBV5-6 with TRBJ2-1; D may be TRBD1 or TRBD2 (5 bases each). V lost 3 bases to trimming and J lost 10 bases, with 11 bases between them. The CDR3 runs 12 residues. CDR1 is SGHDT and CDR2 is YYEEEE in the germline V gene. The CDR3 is CASSSSGTEQFF. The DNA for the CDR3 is TGTGCCAGCAGCTCTAGTGGGACGGAGCAGTTCTTC.

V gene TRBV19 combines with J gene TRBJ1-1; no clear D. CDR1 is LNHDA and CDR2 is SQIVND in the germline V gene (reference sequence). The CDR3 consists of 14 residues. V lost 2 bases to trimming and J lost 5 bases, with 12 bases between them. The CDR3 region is CASSIRGKGTEAFF. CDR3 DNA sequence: TGTGCCAGTAGTATACGTGGAAAAGGGACTGAAGCTTTCTTT.

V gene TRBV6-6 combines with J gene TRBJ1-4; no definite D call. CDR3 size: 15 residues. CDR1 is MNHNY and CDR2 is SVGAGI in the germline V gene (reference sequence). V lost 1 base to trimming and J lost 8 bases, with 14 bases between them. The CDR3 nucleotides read TGTGCCAGCAGTTACTTTCAGGAAGCGCGAGAAAAACTGTTTTTT. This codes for CASSYFQEAREKLFF.

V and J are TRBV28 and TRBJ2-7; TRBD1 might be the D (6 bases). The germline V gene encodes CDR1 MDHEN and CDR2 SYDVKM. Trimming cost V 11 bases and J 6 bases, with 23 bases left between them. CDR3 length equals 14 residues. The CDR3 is CAAAGDRPSGEQYF. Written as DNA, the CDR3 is TGTGCCGCAGCTGGAGACAGGCCCTCGGGCGAGCAGTACTTC.

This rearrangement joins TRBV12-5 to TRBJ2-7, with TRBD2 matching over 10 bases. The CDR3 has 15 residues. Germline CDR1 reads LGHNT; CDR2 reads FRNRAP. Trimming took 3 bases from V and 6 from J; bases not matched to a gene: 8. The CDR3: CASGFSSGRKGEQYF. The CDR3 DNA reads TGTGCTAGTGGTTTTAGTAGCGGGAGGAAAGGCGAGCAGTACTTC.

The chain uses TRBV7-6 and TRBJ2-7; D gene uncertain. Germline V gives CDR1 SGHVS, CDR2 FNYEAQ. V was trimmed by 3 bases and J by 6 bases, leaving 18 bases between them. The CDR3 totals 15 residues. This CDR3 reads CASSFSYGAVGEQYF. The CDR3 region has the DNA TGTGCCAGCAGCTTCAGTTATGGCGCCGTGGGCGAGCAGTACTTC. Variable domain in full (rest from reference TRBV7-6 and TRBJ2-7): GAGVSQSPRYKVTKRGQDVALRCDPISGHVSLYWYRQALGQGPEFLTYFNYEAQQDKSGLPNDRFSAERPEGSISTLTIQRTEQRDSAMYRCASSFSYGAVGEQYFGPGTRLTVT.

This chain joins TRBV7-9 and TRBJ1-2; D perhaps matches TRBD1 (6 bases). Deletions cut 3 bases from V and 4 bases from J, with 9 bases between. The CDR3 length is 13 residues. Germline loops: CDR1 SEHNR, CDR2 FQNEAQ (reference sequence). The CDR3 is CASSFADSYGYTF. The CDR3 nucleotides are TGTGCCAGCAGCTTTGCGGACAGCTATGGCTACACCTTC.

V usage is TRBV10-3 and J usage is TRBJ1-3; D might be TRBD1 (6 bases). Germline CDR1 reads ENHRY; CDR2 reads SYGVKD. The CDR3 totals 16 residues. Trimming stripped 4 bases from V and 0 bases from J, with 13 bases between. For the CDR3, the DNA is TGTGCCATCAGTGGAGATCAGGGGCTCTCTGGAAACACCATATATTTT. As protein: CAISGDQGLSGNTIYF.

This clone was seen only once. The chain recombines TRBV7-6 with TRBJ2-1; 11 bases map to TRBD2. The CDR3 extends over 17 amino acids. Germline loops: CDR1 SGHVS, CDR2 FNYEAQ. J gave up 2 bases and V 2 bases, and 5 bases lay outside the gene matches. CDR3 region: CASSLSQGLAAYNEQFF. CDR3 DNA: TGTGCCAGCAGCTTAAGCCAGGGACTAGCGGCCTACAATGAGCAGTTCTTC.

CDR3 bases: TGTGCCAGTAGTATAAGAGGAAAACTGAATGGCTACACCTTC. It yields the protein CASSIRGKLNGYTF. This rearrangement joins TRBV19 to TRBJ1-2, with D uncertain. The V end lost 2 bases, the J end lost 6 bases, and 13 bases lay between the germline ends. Germline V lookup: CDR1 LNHDA, CDR2 SQIVND (reference sequence). This CDR3 is 14 amino acids long.

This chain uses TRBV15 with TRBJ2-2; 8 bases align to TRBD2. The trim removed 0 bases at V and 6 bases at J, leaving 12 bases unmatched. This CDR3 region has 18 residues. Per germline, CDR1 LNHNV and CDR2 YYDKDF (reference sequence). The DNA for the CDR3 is TGTGCCACCAGCAGAGACGGTAGGGTAGCGGGAAGCGCCGGGGAGCTGTTTTTT. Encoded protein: CATSRDGRVAGSAGELFF.

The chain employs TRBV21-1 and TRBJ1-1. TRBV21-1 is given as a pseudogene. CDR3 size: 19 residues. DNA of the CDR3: TGTGCCAGCAGCAATAGGAGAGCGGAGGCAGGGATCGAATCCGGTGGGGCTTTCTTT. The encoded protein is CASSNRRAEAGIESGGAFF.

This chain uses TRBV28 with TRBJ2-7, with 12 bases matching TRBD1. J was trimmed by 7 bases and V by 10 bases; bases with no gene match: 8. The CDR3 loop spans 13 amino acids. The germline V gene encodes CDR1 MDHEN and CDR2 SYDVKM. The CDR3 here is CATAGTGGREQYF. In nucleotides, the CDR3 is TGTGCCACCGCCGGGACAGGGGGCAGGGAGCAGTACTTC.

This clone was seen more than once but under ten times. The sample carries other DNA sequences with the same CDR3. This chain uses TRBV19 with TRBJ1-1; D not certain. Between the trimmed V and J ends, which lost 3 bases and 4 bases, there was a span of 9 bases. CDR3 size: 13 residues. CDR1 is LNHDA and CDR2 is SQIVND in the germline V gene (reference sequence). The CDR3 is CASSIGVGTEAFF. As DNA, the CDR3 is TGTGCCAGTAGTATTGGGGTGGGCACTGAAGCTTTCTTT.

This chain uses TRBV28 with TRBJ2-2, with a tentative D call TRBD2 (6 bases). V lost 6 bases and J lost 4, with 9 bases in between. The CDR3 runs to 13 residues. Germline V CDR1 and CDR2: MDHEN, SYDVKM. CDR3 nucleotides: TGTGCCAGCAGGACTAGAAGCACCGGGGAGCTGTTTTTT. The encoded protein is CASRTRSTGELFF.

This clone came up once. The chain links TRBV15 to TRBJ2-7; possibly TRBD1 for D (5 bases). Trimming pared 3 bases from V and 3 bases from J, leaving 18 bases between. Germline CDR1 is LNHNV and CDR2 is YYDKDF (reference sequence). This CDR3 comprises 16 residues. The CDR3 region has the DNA TGTGCCACCAGCAGCAAGGAGTCCTGGGGCGTCTACGAGCAGTACTTC. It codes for CATSSKESWGVYEQYF.

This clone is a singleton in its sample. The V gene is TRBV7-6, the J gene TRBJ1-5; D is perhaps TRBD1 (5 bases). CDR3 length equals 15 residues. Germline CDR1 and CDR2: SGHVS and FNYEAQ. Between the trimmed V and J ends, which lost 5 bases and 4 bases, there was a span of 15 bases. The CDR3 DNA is TGTGCCAGCAGCGCCTCTCGGGGGGGAAATCAGCCCCAGCATTTT. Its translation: CASSASRGGNQPQHF. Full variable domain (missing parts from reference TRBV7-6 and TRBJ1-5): GAGVSQSPRYKVTKRGQDVALRCDPISGHVSLYWYRQALGQGPEFLTYFNYEAQQDKSGLPNDRFSAERPEGSISTLTIQRTEQRDSAMYRCASSASRGGNQPQHFGDGTRLSIL.

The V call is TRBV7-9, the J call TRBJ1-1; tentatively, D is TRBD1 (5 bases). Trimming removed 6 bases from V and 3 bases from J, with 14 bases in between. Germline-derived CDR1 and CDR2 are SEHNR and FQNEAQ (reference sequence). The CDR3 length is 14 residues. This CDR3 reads CASRSPGFDTEAFF. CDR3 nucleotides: TGTGCCAGCAGATCCCCAGGGTTTGACACTGAAGCTTTCTTT.

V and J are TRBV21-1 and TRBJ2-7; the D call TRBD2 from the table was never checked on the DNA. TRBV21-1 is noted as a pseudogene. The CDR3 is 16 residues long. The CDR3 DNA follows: TGTGCCAGCAGCAAAGAAGAAAGCGGGGGTGGATACGAGCAGTACTTC. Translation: CASSKEESGGGYEQYF.

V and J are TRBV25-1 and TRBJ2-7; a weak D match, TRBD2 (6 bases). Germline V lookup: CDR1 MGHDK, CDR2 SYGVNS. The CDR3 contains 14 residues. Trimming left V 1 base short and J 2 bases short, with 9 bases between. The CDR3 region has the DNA TGTGCCAGCAGTGAATTGGGACTGACCTACGAGCAGTACTTC. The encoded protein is CASSELGLTYEQYF.

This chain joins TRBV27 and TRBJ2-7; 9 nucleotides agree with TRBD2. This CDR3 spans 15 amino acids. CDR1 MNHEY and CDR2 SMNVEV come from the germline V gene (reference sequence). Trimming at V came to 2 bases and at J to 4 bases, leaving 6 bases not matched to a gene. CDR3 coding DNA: TGTGCCAGCAGTTTAAAGGCGGGAGGGTTTTACGAGCAGTACTTC. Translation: CASSLKAGGFYEQYF.

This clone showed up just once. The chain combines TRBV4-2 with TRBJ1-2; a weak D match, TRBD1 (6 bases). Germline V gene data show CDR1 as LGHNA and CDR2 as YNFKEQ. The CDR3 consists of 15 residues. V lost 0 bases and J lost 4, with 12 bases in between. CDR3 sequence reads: CASSQEGGGPYGYTF. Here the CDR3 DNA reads TGTGCCAGCAGCCAAGAGGGGGGCGGCCCCTATGGCTACACCTTC.

The CDR3 DNA reads TGTGCCAGCAGTCTGCTGTCCGCATTTGGGGATGGCTACACCTTC. Amino acids: CASSLLSAFGDGYTF. The chain recombines TRBV27 with TRBJ1-2; D is uncertain. In germline, CDR1 is MNHEY, CDR2 SMNVEV (reference sequence). V was pared by 5 bases and J by 6 bases, with 19 bases between. The CDR3 has 15 amino acids.

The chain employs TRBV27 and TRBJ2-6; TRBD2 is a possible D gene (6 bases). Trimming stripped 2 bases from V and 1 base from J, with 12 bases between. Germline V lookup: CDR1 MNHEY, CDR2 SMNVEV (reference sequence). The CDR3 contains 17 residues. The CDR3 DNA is TGTGCCAGCAGTTTAGCGGGTGGGAGGTCTGGGGCCAACGTCCTGACTTTC. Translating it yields CASSLAGGRSGANVLTF.